This entry describes one T cell receptor beta chain. This specimen belongs to a study of T cell responses to AZD1222 COVID-19 vaccine. The data were produced by immunoSEQ multiplex PCR, yet TCRdb's version contains in-frame clones alone and is incomplete. The table lists roughly 150,000 clones, less than 95% of them singletons. After removal of 6 bases from V and 10 bases from J, the junction contained 16 bases not matched to a gene. The CDR3 has 16 amino acids. Per germline, CDR1 MDHEN and CDR2 SYDVKM. This receptor was identified in an adult in good health. The chain combines TRBV28 with TRBJ1-4, with 8 positions matching TRBD1. Sequences were derived from peripheral blood, sampled on day 0 of AZD1222 vaccination. DNA of the CDR3: TGTGCCAGCAGAACAGGACAGGGATTCGGAACGTCAAAACTGTTTTTT. Translation gives CASRTGQGFGTSKLFF.